Listed below are T cell receptor beta chains from one sample, sequenced in a study of blood T cell repertoires in COVID-19. TCRdb's copy holds only in-frame clones and misses some; the assay was immunoSEQ multiplex PCR. The table records approximately 220,000 clones, about 80% of them present only once. The sequenced sample consisted of PBMCs or T cells enriched from blood (not recorded which). The receptors stem from a woman between 45 and 60 years old who had been exposed to COVID-19. CDR3s include the opening cysteine and the closing phenylalanine or tryptophan. Only some rows state a clone size, as once, few, many or a class for expanded clones.

j_call | clone_size | cdr3_length | v_call | cdr3_aa
TRBJ2-5 | - | 15 | TRBV5-4 | CASSLRTRTQETQYF
TRBJ2-3 | - | 15 | TRBV4-1 | CASSPLAGLTDTQYF
TRBJ2-1 | once | 13 | TRBV11-2 | CASSLDLAGEQFF
TRBJ1-1 | - | 16 | TRBV5-1 | CASSRGEADVSTEAFF
TRBJ1-5 | few | 16 | TRBV30 | CAWSVPGGRGNQPQHF
TRBJ1-1 | - | 12 | TRBV6-1 | CASSELATEAFF
TRBJ1-2 | few | 16 | TRBV7-8 | CASSPGGGGSHYGYTF
TRBJ1-1 | - | 13 | TRBV9 | CASSVDVRTEAFF
TRBJ1-6 | - | 14 | TRBV27 | CASRTGPWNSPLHF
TRBJ1-6 | few | 14 | TRBV5-4 | CASSLSGAVSPLHF
TRBJ1-2 | - | 15 | TRBV6-5 | CASSQPTGLNYGYTF
TRBJ2-7 | - | 15 | TRBV5-1 | CASSLAGSASYEQYF
TRBJ1-2 | - | 12 | TRBV24-1 | CATNGRLYGYTF
TRBJ2-2 | - | 11 | TRBV6-5 | CASREVGELFF
TRBJ1-5 | - | 16 | TRBV6-5 | CASSYASSGPHQPQHF
TRBJ1-1 | once | 13 | TRBV30 | CAWNPRGNTEAFF
TRBJ2-3 | - | 17 | TRBV5-4 | CASSPIRRGLSTDTQYF
TRBJ1-2 | - | 13 | TRBV7-9 | CASSPDRGYGYTF
TRBJ2-7 | - | 13 | TRBV19 | CASSPAGAYEQYF
TRBJ1-5 | few | 14 | TRBV19 | CASNVPQGDQPQHF
TRBJ2-5 | few | 13 | TRBV7-8 | CASSSDMLETQYF
TRBJ1-5 | - | 13 | TRBV7-8 | CASSLAGAGTQHF
TRBJ2-5 | - | 15 | TRBV19 | CASSIGEGRQETQYF
TRBJ1-4 | - | 16 | TRBV2 | CASSEDEGRGNEKLFF
TRBJ2-5 | once | 15 | TRBV7-2 | CASSPEGTAKETQYF
TRBJ1-2 | once | 12 | TRBV6-5 | CASGSGNYGYTF
TRBJ1-1 | once | 15 | TRBV18 | CASSPDPRGDTEAFF
TRBJ2-1 | once | 15 | TRBV18 | CASSPQRGRYNEQFF
TRBJ2-1 | - | 13 | TRBV30 | CAWSVSIGGEQFF
TRBJ1-4 | - | 16 | TRBV7-2 | CASRPGGRKHNEKLFF
TRBJ1-1 | - | 15 | TRBV5-4 | CASSPGRSSPTEAFF
TRBJ2-7 | once | 14 | TRBV5-1 | CASSLWEPSYEQYF
TRBJ1-2 | - | 13 | TRBV6-2/TRBV6-3 | CASSYDRTNGYTF
TRBJ1-1 | - | 16 | TRBV6-6 | CASSLGTGDGNTEAFF
TRBJ2-5 | - | 16 | TRBV10-3 | CAISRTTSGGEETQYF
TRBJ1-2 | - | 17 | TRBV3-1/TRBV3-2 | CASSQGTGAATNYGYTF
TRBJ1-1 | - | 15 | TRBV6-5 | CASSSTGGLNTEAFF
TRBJ1-3 | - | 18 | TRBV4-1 | CASSRGQVFLSSGNTIYF
TRBJ1-1 | few | 13 | TRBV11-3 | CASSLGRDTEAFF